This TCR beta chain comes out of a study of blood T cell repertoires in COVID-19. About the study: PBMCs, B-cell-depleted T cells, or T cells provided the cDNA or gDNA that made up the material.

This CDR3 contains 15 residues. CDR1 and CDR2 from the germline V gene are MGHRA and YSYEKL. With 3 bases removed from V and 4 bases from J, the gap between germline ends came to 15 bases. Profiled with immunoSEQ multiplex PCR; TCRdb holds only in-frame clones, not every one. The sample has around 83,000 clones; about 84% are singletons. The source of this sequence is a woman in her 70s with acute or convalescent COVID-19. This chain uses TRBV4-1 with TRBJ1-2; D might be TRBD1 (6 bases). Specimen: peripheral blood. As DNA, the CDR3 is TGCGCCAGCAGCCAGGGGGAGGGGGTAGGCTATGGCTACACCTTC. Its translation is CASSQGEGVGYGYTF.